The rows below give T cell receptor beta chains drawn from one sample of a study of OX40 agonist ivuxolimab in advanced cancers. Here immunoSEQ multiplex PCR was the method, and the copy in TCRdb shows in-frame clones only, minus some. Of 65,000 to 90,000 clones in the sample, over 75% were seen once. The sequencing here drew on CD4+ or CD8+ T cells sorted from blood, taken in a trial of the OX40 agonist ivuxolimab. All receptors derive from an adult with an advanced solid tumor such as melanoma, head and neck, liver or kidney cancer. The conserved cysteine and the conserved F or W are not part of the CDR3 here. Size is stated for part of the rows, as once, few or many counts, or as a class when the clone is expanded.

clone size: once
J gene: TRBJ1-2
V gene: TRBV5-5
CDR3 protein: ASSRGTFGDYGYT

clone size: -
J gene: TRBJ2-1
V gene: TRBV7-9
CDR3 protein: ASSWIRGGRDNEQF

clone size: once
J gene: TRBJ2-5
V gene: TRBV5-4
CDR3 protein: ASSARLAGGQETQY

clone size: -
J gene: TRBJ1-1
V gene: TRBV11-1
CDR3 protein: ASSLGRILMNTEAF

clone size: -
J gene: TRBJ1-2
V gene: TRBV28
CDR3 protein: ASSFSQGQGIGYT

clone size: -
J gene: TRBJ1-2
V gene: TRBV28
CDR3 protein: ASRGHDYGYT

clone size: -
J gene: TRBJ2-3
V gene: TRBV5-1
CDR3 protein: ASSWGGARPDTQY

clone size: -
J gene: TRBJ2-7
V gene: TRBV6-5
CDR3 protein: ASSQTGREQY

clone size: -
J gene: TRBJ2-1
V gene: TRBV4-2
CDR3 protein: ASSQPLSRDIEQF

clone size: -
J gene: TRBJ2-5
V gene: TRBV6-5
CDR3 protein: ASSYDSSGGGTQY

clone size: -
J gene: TRBJ2-7
V gene: TRBV18
CDR3 protein: ASSPATDYEQY

clone size: -
J gene: TRBJ1-2
V gene: TRBV7-2
CDR3 protein: ASHIGNQQAGRNYGYT

clone size: -
J gene: TRBJ1-1
V gene: TRBV2
CDR3 protein: ASSEARAVTEAF

clone size: -
J gene: TRBJ1-1
V gene: TRBV29-1
CDR3 protein: SVELSTRRVEAF

clone size: -
J gene: TRBJ2-5
V gene: TRBV7-2
CDR3 protein: ASSSSTTAGGETQY

clone size: -
J gene: TRBJ1-1
V gene: TRBV30
CDR3 protein: AWEGGTEAF

clone size: -
J gene: TRBJ2-4
V gene: TRBV11-2
CDR3 protein: ASSRGLADIQY

clone size: -
J gene: TRBJ2-6
V gene: TRBV10-3
CDR3 protein: AISEGGAGANVLT

clone size: -
J gene: TRBJ2-3
V gene: TRBV18
CDR3 protein: ASSPPAGTSTDTQY

clone size: -
J gene: TRBJ1-1
V gene: TRBV6-5
CDR3 protein: ASSYRRGDTEAF

clone size: -
J gene: TRBJ1-2
V gene: TRBV6-1
CDR3 protein: ASSEALSYGYT

clone size: -
J gene: TRBJ2-7
V gene: TRBV6-5
CDR3 protein: ASTPGGSVHEQY

clone size: -
J gene: TRBJ2-2
V gene: TRBV7-3
CDR3 protein: ASSLSAGITGELF

clone size: -
J gene: TRBJ1-1
V gene: TRBV2
CDR3 protein: ASSESRRSYTEAF